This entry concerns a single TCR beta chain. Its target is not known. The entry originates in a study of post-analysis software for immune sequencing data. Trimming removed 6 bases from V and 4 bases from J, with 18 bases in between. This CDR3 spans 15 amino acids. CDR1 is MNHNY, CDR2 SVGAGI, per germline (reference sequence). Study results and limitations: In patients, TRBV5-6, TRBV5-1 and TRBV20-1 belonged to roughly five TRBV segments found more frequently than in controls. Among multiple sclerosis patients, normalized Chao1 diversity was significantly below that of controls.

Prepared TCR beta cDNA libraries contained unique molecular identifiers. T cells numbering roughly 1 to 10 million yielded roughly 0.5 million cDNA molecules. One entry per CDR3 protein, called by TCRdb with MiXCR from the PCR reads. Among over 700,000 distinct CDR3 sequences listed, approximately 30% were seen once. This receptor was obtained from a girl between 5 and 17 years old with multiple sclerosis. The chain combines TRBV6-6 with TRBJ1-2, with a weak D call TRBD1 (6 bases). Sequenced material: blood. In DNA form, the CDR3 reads TGTGCCAGCAGCCCACGAACGACAGGATCCTATGGCTACACCTTC. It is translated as CASSPRTTGSYGYTF.